This T cell receptor beta chain was profiled in a study of cytomegalovirus exposure and HLA in healthy donors (dated by TCRdb to 2016 to 2017). At the level of the whole study: An earlier analysis of fewer than 750 of the donors reported roughly 300 Gb of sequence data and about 120 million unique TCR beta sequences obtained from about 170 million T cells. All discovery cohort repertoires had been generated using a single sequencing platform. The number of donors typed differed by locus, with 629-630 for A, B, C, DRB1 and DQB1, more than 500 for DQA1, some 570 for DPA1, and some 440 for DPB1. Among 350 to 400 genotyped donors of the cohort, an average of roughly 240,000 unique TCR beta nucleotide sequences were sequenced per donor, about a sixth of them non-productive. Along with the 666-subject first cohort, a separate validation cohort of roughly 110 different subjects was used. A later genetic analysis used genome-wide SNP genotypes for 398 of the 666 donors, treating that subset as a discovery cohort. In a later analysis, previously published TCR beta repertoires from 550 to 750 donors were re-analyzed and high-resolution HLA genotyping was added so that TCR occurrence patterns could be studied. HLA typing covered class I and class II loci at four-digit resolution. Donor age, sex, ethnicity and CMV serostatus were collected together with the repertoire data. The aim of the study was to test whether cataloging public T cell receptors could identify signatures of past pathogen exposure. An early release that covered roughly 600 HLA-typed donors contained approximately 320 gigabases of sequencing data and 70 million to 100 million unique TCR sequences. The study combined high-throughput TCR immunosequencing, statistical association of individual TCRs with disease status, and machine learning to predict cytomegalovirus infection status. The genetic ancestry cluster associated with self-reported Caucasian donors included around four fifths of the roughly 360 genotyped donors. Roughly five DR-DQ haplotypes were handled as single units for association and clustering because linkage in the cohort was strong. Using immunosequencing, the study profiled T cell repertoires from 666 subjects and related those repertoires to cytomegalovirus serostatus. An earlier analysis of roughly 580 of the donors used high-throughput TCR beta sequencing to judge whether each TCR beta V gene segment behaved as functional or pseudogenic. Rather than drawing on any new phenotypic data, the later analysis identified candidate immune exposures from TCR beta sequences and the way those sequences occurred across donors.

Comments on this clone: The antigen it recognizes is unknown. No base-level quality is on record; no much larger clone is a single base apart.

Trimming at the junction amounts to 0 bases on V and 4 bases on J, and the germline ends lie 15 bases apart. The CDR3, cysteine through phenylalanine, is 16 amino acids long. CDR3 DNA is the only sequence kept; it has 48 bases, read in frame from the first base. Per the germline V gene, ENHRY is the CDR1 and SYGVKD is the CDR2. In total, approximately 610 healthy bone marrow donors made up the cohort. At the time of sampling, all cohort members were nominally healthy, though unrecorded immune exposures were likely present. The donor tested CMV seronegative, placing the donor among the roughly 350 seronegative members of the cohort. Each donor provided a peripheral blood sample, and peripheral blood mononuclear cells were used for TCR beta sequencing. The Qiagen DNeasy Blood Extraction Kit was used to extract genomic DNA from the blood cell samples. The library relied on the immunoSEQ multiplex PCR assay. For the multiplex PCR, a mixture combining 60 forward primers for TCR Vbeta segments and 13 reverse primers for TCR Jbeta segments was used. The CDR3 region of rearranged TCR beta genes was amplified from genomic DNA with a multiplex PCR assay. The amplified TCR beta libraries were sequenced on the Illumina HiSeq System as 87-base-pair reads. In the original analysis: A later analysis counted approximately 76 million unique TCR beta chains across the 666 repertoires, and some 11 million of these chains were shared by at least two donors. A nearest-neighbor algorithm error-corrected the raw reads and collapsed the reads into unique sequences, merging closely related sequences to remove PCR and sequencing errors. V, D and J gene segments were assigned by aligning CDR3 sequences to IMGT reference sequences. For a sequence to be retained, at least a six-nucleotide match to both a V gene segment and a J gene segment was required. Rearrangements were called productive when the CDR3 lacked stop codons and stayed in frame with V and J; all others were non-productive. Following IMGT convention, CDR3 was defined as the stretch from the second conserved V-encoded cysteine up to the conserved J-encoded phenylalanine. The earlier analysis of about 590 of the donors excluded sequences that lacked an unambiguous match to a single V gene segment. An earlier analysis of approximately 590 of the donors called V segments functional above 56.7% productive rearrangements and segregating when the between-donor standard deviation exceeded 5%. A statistical classification framework was built for diagnosing cytomegalovirus status from the catalog of TCR beta chain sequences. V and J gene assignment, in a later analysis, came from comparing TCR nucleotide sequences with IMGT/GENE-DB human TR gene sequences. The TCRdist pipeline was used in a later analysis to assign CDR3 sequences and most-parsimonious VDJ recombination scenarios. In a later analysis, each TCR beta chain was defined by its CDR3 amino acid sequence together with its V-gene family, and reads without a unique V-gene family were excluded. To address suspected cross-contamination and a sequencing artifact, a later analysis removed under 600 highly shared, low-generation-probability nucleotide sequences. For each public chain, a later analysis derived a clonal expansion index from normalized ranks of inferred template counts within each repertoire. In a later analysis, generation probabilities were computed using a VDJ recombination model fitted to out-of-frame rearrangements, and the results were checked against IGoR. In a later analysis, TCR-TCR, TCR-HLA and TCR-CMV co-occurrence was scored with hypergeometric tests, and a repertoire-size bias correction was applied to TCR pairs. False discovery rates were estimated in a later analysis by permuting HLA or CMV assignments 20 times. In a later analysis, co-occurring TCRs were grouped with DBSCAN, and TCRdist sequence similarity was added when clustering was performed within HLA-allele-positive subsets. For co-occurrence clustering, repertoires with fewer than 30,000 or more than 120,000 public chains were excluded, along with roughly 5 repertoires with anomalous nucleotide sharing. This is the immuneACCESS table as TCRdb keeps it, with only in-frame sequences that have V and J called. A part of the clones is gone; compared with another copy, unresolved V genes explain less than half, and the rest is unexplained. Clone size and the V and J calls come from that table; the DNA yielded D and trimming. This sample comprises roughly 86,000 clones, almost 80% of them detected only once. The top ten constitute roughly 6% of the sample.

The investigation overall reported the following: Sequencing depth was assumed to be roughly uniform across donors in the presence/absence analyses, though that assumption may not hold. A later analysis found that TCR association rates varied across HLA loci, with DRB1 alleles showing the most associated TCRs and HLA-C alleles the fewest. A total of about 180 TCR beta chains were listed by the study as associated with cytomegalovirus. A later analysis reported that several top co-occurrence clusters appeared linked to parvovirus B19, influenza, CMV and Epstein-Barr virus. Because some donors lacked HLA typing at each locus, the association tests relied only on the typed subset. In a later analysis, most CMV-associated TCR beta chains were found to appear HLA-restricted, with HLA associations seemingly driven largely by CMV exposure. In this cohort, only TCR beta chains were sequenced, and detectable features were limited by the absence of alpha or paired-chain data. Linkage disequilibrium might explain the correlated functional status among segregating V segments, but an unknown experimental factor could not be excluded. Across donors, most TCR sequences were observed very rarely, whereas some public TCRs were present in many individuals. A cluster of highly shared sequence variants was judged likely to be a technical artifact of the sequencing pipeline. The classifier was reported to diagnose cytomegalovirus status with high specificity and sensitivity in both the original and validation cohorts. A further reported finding was that TCR beta sequences accurately predicted the HLA-A and HLA-B alleles for most subjects in the first cohort. In a later genetic analysis, fewer N-insertions in productive TCRs were reported among donors in an Asian-associated ancestry cluster than the approximately 670-donor mean. Strong co-occurrence of HLA alleles, especially DR and DQ, made assigning TCR associations to individual alleles difficult. Some 15 rarely observed V segments, including chromosome 9 orphons, were excluded from the earlier analysis of about 500 of the donors because counts were too low. An earlier analysis of approximately 540 of the donors showed that most TCR beta V segments appeared in productive rearrangements either about 87% or about 30% of the time, which broadly matched IMGT annotations. According to the authors, the approach could potentially be generalized to other disease states and immunological phenotypes. In a later analysis, some 18,000 TCR beta sequences were associated with specific HLA alleles at a false discovery rate of 0.05. In vitro tests confirmed that three of the cytomegalovirus-associated TCR beta chains recognize cytomegalovirus antigens. In a later analysis, HLA-associated TCR beta chains showed more clonal expansion and lower generation probabilities than non-associated chains that were equally common. An association between a missense DCLRE1C variant and V-gene and J-gene trimming of TCR beta chains was found in a later genetic analysis and replicated in an independent cohort. Some IMGT-functional V segments, including TRBV6-2 and TRBV6-3, could not be distinguished by the 87-base-pair reads and were therefore excluded. For the cohort, immune exposure information was limited to CMV serostatus.

Here the chain combines TRBV10-3 and TRBJ1-2, with TRBD1 as a weak D call on 6 bases. The sequencing input was PBMCs. This TCR derives from a female donor in good health and CMV-seronegative. The DNA reads TGTGCCATCAGTGAGTCCTCCAGGGGTGTATCCTATGGCTACACCTTC. Its translation is CAISESSRGVSYGYTF.